This paragraph reports one T cell receptor beta chain. The CDR3 is 15 residues long. Germline CDR1 reads KGHSH; CDR2 reads LQKENI. The junction had 4 bases not matched to a gene; V was cut back by 3 bases and J by 3 bases. This entry is derived from a study of T cell responses to AZD1222 COVID-19 vaccine. TCRdb's copy holds only in-frame clones and misses some; the assay was immunoSEQ multiplex PCR. The sample shows 130,000 to 150,000 clones, approximately 94% of them seen only once. The genes are TRBV18 and TRBJ2-1, with 8 bases identical to TRBD1. Sequencing used peripheral blood, obtained on day 0 of AZD1222 vaccination. This TCR was recovered from an adult in good health. The CDR3 is CASSPGDRYYNEQFF. CDR3 DNA: TGTGCCAGCTCACCCGGGGACAGGTACTACAATGAGCAGTTCTTC.